Following are 20 T cell receptor beta chains from one sample sequenced in a study of graft-versus-host responses after intestinal transplantation. No antigen has been identified for these receptors. Produced via immunoSEQ multiplex PCR; TCRdb's table is partial and in-frame only. The table records about 86,000 clones, around 90% of them present only once. Sequencing used unstimulated CD4+ T cells sorted from spleen or lymph node cells, obtained before transplant. Receptors were obtained from a human donor who was the organ donor for an intestinal transplant.

V gene TRBV6-1 combines with J gene TRBJ2-3; D might be TRBD2 (6 bases). The V gene's germline CDR1 is MNHNS and CDR2 SASEGT. The CDR3 has 13 amino acids. V was cut by 8 bases and J by 6 bases, with 15 bases left in between. As DNA, the CDR3 is TGTGCCAGCTTGGGGCTCCGGGGGGATACGCAGTATTTT. Protein product: CASLGLRGDTQYF.

This sequence joins TRBV11-2 and TRBJ2-3; weak D call: TRBD1 (6 bases). V shed 5 bases and J shed 9 bases, with 12 bases lying between them. The CDR3 is made up of 12 amino acids. The V gene's germline CDR1 is SGHAT and CDR2 FQNNGV. CDR3 coding DNA: TGTGCCAGCAGCCCCACGACAGGCACGCAGTATTTT. This encodes CASSPTTGTQYF.

In this sample, this clone turned up once. V is TRBV4-1 and J is TRBJ1-3, with a weak D call TRBD1 (6 bases). The CDR3 runs to 15 residues. With 5 bases removed from V and 4 bases from J, the gap between germline ends came to 15 bases. Germline lookup yields CDR1 MGHRA and CDR2 YSYEKL. CDR3 amino acids: CASSATWGQGNTIYF. CDR3 DNA sequence: TGCGCCAGCAGCGCGACGTGGGGGCAAGGAAACACCATATATTTT.

V and J are TRBV2 and TRBJ1-5; no firm D call. This CDR3 comprises 16 residues. The germline CDR1 and CDR2 sequences are SNHLY and FYNNEI. V lost 4 bases to trimming and J lost 3 bases, with 16 bases between them. The CDR3 is CASSAPRPNSNQPQHF. In DNA form, the CDR3 reads TGTGCCAGCAGTGCGCCTAGACCGAATTCCAATCAGCCCCAGCATTTT.

This chain connects TRBV7-2 to TRBJ1-1; no definite D call. V shed 3 bases and J shed 3 bases, with 14 bases lying between them. The V gene's germline CDR1 is SGHTA and CDR2 FQGNSA. The CDR3 has 15 residues. The DNA for the CDR3 is TGTGCCAGCAGCTTTTTGAGGGCGCAGGACACTGAAGCTTTCTTT. This gives the protein CASSFLRAQDTEAFF. Complete variable domain (other parts from reference TRBV7-2 and TRBJ1-1): GAGVSQSPSNKVTEKGKDVELRCDPISGHTALYWYRQSLGQGLEFLIYFQGNSAPDKSGLPSDRFSAERTGGSVSTLTIQRTQQEDSAVYLCASSFLRAQDTEAFFGQGTRLTVV.

The CDR3 loop is CASSSPRNEQFF. DNA of the CDR3: TGTGCCAGCAGCTCACCCAGGAATGAGCAGTTCTTC. This chain uses TRBV7-8 with TRBJ2-1; D is unclear. Trimming shortened V by 4 bases and J by 7 bases, and 8 bases separated the two germline ends. The germline V gene has CDR1 SGHVS and CDR2 FQNEAQ. The CDR3 is 12 amino acids.

This clone has more than one count but fewer than ten. The genes are TRBV6-1 and TRBJ2-3, with D possibly TRBD2 on 6 matching bases. Germline V gene sequence: CDR1 MNHNS, CDR2 SASEGT. The V end was cut by 6 bases, the J end by 2 bases, with 15 bases between. The length of the CDR3 is 15 residues. The CDR3 loop reads CASRGDSDPTDTQYF. In DNA form, the CDR3 reads TGTGCCAGCAGGGGGGACTCAGACCCCACAGATACGCAGTATTTT.

J is TRBJ2-6 and V is TRBV28; the D gene is possibly TRBD1 (6 bases). CDR1 MDHEN and CDR2 SYDVKM come from the germline V gene. V lost 5 bases, J lost 2 bases, and 10 bases lay in between. The length of the CDR3 is 15 residues. CDR3 sequence (DNA): TGTGCCAGCAGTAGGGCAGGGGCTGGGGCCAACGTCCTGACTTTC. This gives the protein CASSRAGAGANVLTF.

This chain uses TRBV4-2 with TRBJ2-1, with 10 bases fitting TRBD2. V trimming: 0 bases; J trimming: 4 bases; junction bases outside the gene matches: 3. The CDR3 spans 16 residues. The V gene's germline CDR1 is LGHNA and CDR2 YNFKEQ. Here the CDR3 DNA reads TGTGCCAGCAGCCAAGATCCAGCGGGGGGGTACAATGAGCAGTTCTTC. It encodes CASSQDPAGGYNEQFF.

CDR3 protein: CASSYQRGHTDTQYF. The CDR3 coding sequence is TGTGCCAGCAGCTATCAGCGGGGTCACACAGATACGCAGTATTTT. The chain joins TRBV7-8 to TRBJ2-3, with 7 bases fitting TRBD2. CDR1 is SGHVS, CDR2 FQNEAQ, per germline. This CDR3 comprises 15 residues. Trimming at V came to 4 bases and at J to 2 bases, leaving 6 bases not matched to a gene.

This clone was seen a few times. The V and J genes are TRBV7-3 and TRBJ1-2; no reliable D call. The germline V gene encodes CDR1 SGHTA and CDR2 FQGTGA. The CDR3 is 14 residues long. V was clipped by 8 bases and J by 4 bases, with 17 bases between them. The CDR3 is CASGHAGLTYGYTF. CDR3 bases: TGTGCCAGCGGCCACGCAGGCTTAACCTATGGCTACACCTTC.

The V call is TRBV5-1, the J call TRBJ2-2, with D possibly being TRBD1 (6 bases). Trimming took 0 bases from V and 6 from J, leaving 9 bases between them. Germline V lookup: CDR1 SGHRS, CDR2 YFSETQ. The CDR3 extends over 14 amino acids. This chain's CDR3 is CASSLDRVPGELFF. CDR3 sequence (DNA): TGCGCCAGCAGCTTGGACAGGGTCCCCGGGGAGCTGTTTTTT.

V gene TRBV27 combines with J gene TRBJ2-1; a weak D match, TRBD2 (7 bases). V was clipped by 4 bases and J by 7 bases, with 14 bases between them. This CDR3 is built from 14 residues. From germline, CDR1 is MNHEY and CDR2 SMNVEV (reference sequence). For the CDR3, the DNA is TGTGCCAGCAGTTCTCCGGGGGGCGTAAATGAGCAGTTCTTC. This codes for CASSSPGGVNEQFF.

This chain's CDR3 is CASTSMTGSYEQYF. DNA for the CDR3: TGTGCCAGCACCTCCATGACGGGTAGCTACGAGCAGTACTTC. This sequence joins TRBV6-1 and TRBJ2-7; D ambiguous. The germline gives CDR1 MNHNS, CDR2 SASEGT. V was shortened by 7 bases and J by 3 bases, with 16 bases between the two germline ends. The CDR3 runs to 14 residues.

V is TRBV7-3 and J is TRBJ2-3, with D possibly matching TRBD2 (5 bases). Between the trimmed V and J ends, which lost 5 bases and 0 bases, there was a span of 9 bases. The CDR3 is 14 amino acids. Germline CDR1 SGHTA, CDR2 FQGTGA. CDR3 nucleotides: TGTGCCAGCAGCCCCGGACTCAGCACAGATACGCAGTATTTT. It yields the protein CASSPGLSTDTQYF.

The CDR3 nucleotides are TGTGCCAGCAGCGAGGGGCCTAGGACAGAGCAAGAGACCCAGTACTTC. Protein: CASSEGPRTEQETQYF. V is TRBV9 and J is TRBJ2-5; D is possibly TRBD1 (6 bases). The CDR3 loop spans 16 amino acids. The germline gives CDR1 SGDLS, CDR2 YYNGEE. The V end was cut by 3 bases, the J end by 2 bases, with 17 bases between.

This chain joins TRBV18 and TRBJ2-7; TRBD2 is a possible D gene (6 bases). The CDR3 covers 16 residues. V was pared by 4 bases and J by 3 bases, with 19 bases between. Germline V gives CDR1 KGHSH, CDR2 LQKENI. In DNA form, the CDR3 reads TGTGCCAGCTCACAGGAACCCGGGACTCTGTTCTACGAGCAGTACTTC. Translation gives CASSQEPGTLFYEQYF.

The genes are TRBV7-2 and TRBJ1-2, with D possibly matching TRBD1 (5 bases). CDR1 is SGHTA, CDR2 FQGNSA, per germline. The V gene lost 7 bases and the J gene lost 8 bases, with 20 bases spanning the gap. The CDR3 has 14 amino acids. CDR3 nucleotides: TGTGCCAGCACCCCAGGGTCCACGTCGGCAGGCTACACCTTC. It is translated as CASTPGSTSAGYTF.

This clone was detected once. This rearrangement joins TRBV14 to TRBJ2-5; D may be TRBD2 (5 bases). The ends were cut back, 5 bases at V and 5 bases at J, with 12 bases in the middle. CDR1 and CDR2 from the germline V gene are SGHDN and FVKESK. The CDR3 length is 13 residues. In DNA form, the CDR3 reads TGTGCCAGCAGCAGGGCCCCGGGGGAGACCCAGTACTTC. The encoded protein is CASSRAPGETQYF.

This clone has more than one count but fewer than ten. This rearrangement joins TRBV6-1 to TRBJ2-1, with D possibly TRBD1 on 5 matching bases. Per the germline V gene, CDR1 is MNHNS and CDR2 is SASEGT. This CDR3 spans 15 amino acids. The V end was cut by 6 bases, the J end by 4 bases, with 16 bases between. The CDR3 coding sequence is TGTGCCAGCAGCCCGACCCAGGGCTCGTACAATGAGCAGTTCTTC. This translates into CASSPTQGSYNEQFF.